These 29 T cell receptor beta chains came from one sample sequenced in a study of OX40 agonist ivuxolimab in advanced cancers. Here immunoSEQ multiplex PCR was the method, and the copy in TCRdb shows in-frame clones only, minus some. The sample has around 22,000 clones; about 88% are singletons. The sequenced sample was CD4+ or CD8+ T cells sorted from blood, obtained in a trial of the OX40 agonist ivuxolimab. The receptor source for this set is an adult with an advanced solid tumor such as melanoma, head and neck, liver or kidney cancer.

The chain joins TRBV5-1 to TRBJ2-1; D unclear. The CDR3 length is 13 residues. Trimming stripped 0 bases from V and 6 bases from J, with 7 bases between. CDR1 and CDR2 (germline): SGHRS, YFSETQ. The CDR3 bases are TGCGCCAGCAGCTTGGACTTACGCAATGAGCAGTTCTTC. Its translation is CASSLDLRNEQFF. The full variable domain, its missing parts supplied by reference TRBV5-1 and TRBJ2-1, is KAGVTQTPRYLIKTRGQQVTLSCSPISGHRSVSWYQQTPGQGLQFLFEYFSETQRNKGNFPGRFSGRQFSNSRSEMNVSTLELGDSALYLCASSLDLRNEQFFGPGTRLTVL.

The V and J genes are TRBV5-1 and TRBJ1-1, with D possibly matching TRBD1 (6 bases). Germline V gives CDR1 SGHRS, CDR2 YFSETQ. The CDR3 has 13 amino acids. V dropped 1 base and J dropped 3 bases, with 7 bases sitting between them. CDR3: CASSLTGYTEAFF. Here the CDR3 DNA reads TGCGCCAGCAGCTTGACAGGGTACACTGAAGCTTTCTTT.

The chain joins TRBV11-2 to TRBJ2-7; D remains unclear. The CDR3 runs 13 residues. Germline V gene sequence: CDR1 SGHAT, CDR2 FQNNGV. V was pared by 1 base and J by 3 bases, with 7 bases between. CDR3 sequence: CASSLGGGYEQYF. The CDR3, as DNA: TGTGCCAGCAGCTTAGGCGGCGGCTACGAGCAGTACTTC.

This chain connects TRBV13 to TRBJ2-7; 11 nucleotides agree with TRBD1. CDR1 and CDR2 from the germline V gene are PRHDT and FYEKMQ (reference sequence). The V segment lost 5 bases and the J segment 2 bases; nucleotides outside the gene matches: 5. The CDR3 length is 15 residues. Written as DNA, the CDR3 is TGTGCCAGCAGCGAGGGACAGGGGGGCGCCTACGAGCAGTACTTC. This codes for CASSEGQGGAYEQYF. The full variable domain, in which reference TRBV13 and TRBJ2-7 provide the parts outside the CDR3, is AAGVIQSPRHLIKEKRETATLKCYPIPRHDTVYWYQQGPGQDPQFLISFYEKMQSDKGSIPDRFSAQQFSDYHSELNMSSLELGDSALYFCASSEGQGGAYEQYFGPGTRLTVT.

CDR3 in DNA: TGTGCTAGTGGTTTGGCCCGACTAGCGGGAGTTCCTGTCAATGAGCAGTTCTTC. As protein: CASGLARLAGVPVNEQFF. The chain has TRBV12-5 and TRBJ2-1; 12 bases fit TRBD2. This CDR3 has 18 amino acids. The germline V gene encodes CDR1 LGHNT and CDR2 FRNRAP. With V trimmed by 1 base and J by 6 bases, 10 bases remained unmatched.

V and J are TRBV19 and TRBJ2-5, with a tentative D call TRBD2 (7 bases). CDR3 length equals 15 residues. Germline loops: CDR1 LNHDA, CDR2 SQIVND (reference sequence). V lost 5 bases and J lost 5, with 18 bases in between. CDR3 loop: CASSPRTGGPETQYF. Here the CDR3 DNA reads TGTGCCAGTAGTCCCCGGACCGGGGGGCCTGAGACCCAGTACTTC.

The chain combines TRBV18 with TRBJ2-7; the D is unclear. Germline loops: CDR1 KGHSH, CDR2 LQKENI. The length of the CDR3 is 15 residues. V was trimmed by 1 base and J by 2 bases, leaving 12 bases between them. The CDR3 reads CASSPRDLPTYEQYF. The CDR3 DNA reads TGTGCCAGCTCACCACGGGATCTACCTACCTACGAGCAGTACTTC.

This clone was observed a single time. The gene calls are TRBV5-6 and TRBJ2-7; D perhaps matches TRBD2 (6 bases). V dropped 4 bases and J dropped 3 bases, with 11 bases sitting between them. The CDR3 runs 13 residues. Germline V gene sequence: CDR1 SGHDT, CDR2 YYEEEE. CDR3 DNA: TGTGCCAGCAGCATCGGGAGTCTCTACGAGCAGTACTTC. Protein sequence: CASSIGSLYEQYF.

This clone was seen once. The sample holds other DNA sequences that translate to the same CDR3. The rearrangement links TRBV30 to TRBJ2-7, with D perhaps matching TRBD1 or TRBD2 (7 bases each). From germline, CDR1 is GTSNPN and CDR2 SVGIG (reference sequence). The CDR3 is 14 amino acids. Trimming took 3 bases from V and 3 from J, leaving 15 bases between them. Here the CDR3 reads CAWRGGRGGYEQYF. The CDR3 bases are TGTGCCTGGAGGGGGGGCAGGGGGGGCTACGAGCAGTACTTC.

The V and J genes are TRBV27 and TRBJ2-7; maybe TRBD2 (5 bases). V dropped 6 bases and J dropped 4 bases, with 19 bases sitting between them. Germline V gene data show CDR1 as MNHEY and CDR2 as SMNVEV (reference sequence). The CDR3 totals 15 residues. CDR3 amino acids: CASSPRVLADYEQYF. The CDR3 nucleotides read TGTGCCAGCAGCCCCCGGGTGCTAGCAGATTACGAGCAGTACTTC.

The CDR3: CASRRGTGGDGYTF. CDR3 DNA sequence: TGTGCTTCACGCCGCGGGACAGGGGGCGATGGCTACACCTTC. The chain has TRBV19 and TRBJ1-2; 12 positions match TRBD1. The length of the CDR3 is 14 residues. Germline values: CDR1 LNHDA, CDR2 SQIVND (reference sequence).

V and J are TRBV2 and TRBJ2-1, with D uncertain. The V end was cut by 7 bases, the J end by 0 bases, with 7 bases between. CDR1 and CDR2 (germline): SNHLY, FYNNEI. The CDR3 is 13 residues long. The CDR3 sequence: CASKESSYNEQFF. The CDR3 DNA follows: TGTGCCAGCAAGGAGAGCTCCTACAATGAGCAGTTCTTC.

The CDR3 sequence: CASSLWATGREQYF. As DNA, the CDR3 is TGTGCCAGCAGTTTATGGGCCACAGGGCGCGAGCAGTACTTC. This rearrangement joins TRBV28 to TRBJ2-7, with D perhaps TRBD1 (6 bases). Germline V gene sequence: CDR1 MDHEN, CDR2 SYDVKM. V was shortened by 0 bases and J by 6 bases, with 12 bases between the two germline ends. This CDR3 has 14 residues.

The gene calls are TRBV6-1 and TRBJ2-5; D is possibly TRBD1 (6 bases). From germline, CDR1 is MNHNS and CDR2 SASEGT. Trimming took 8 bases from V and 5 from J, leaving 12 bases between them. The CDR3 runs 12 residues. CDR3 coding DNA: TGTGCCAGCGTTCAGGGGTGGGAGACCCAGTACTTC. Protein sequence: CASVQGWETQYF.

The CDR3 is CASSQDRRGSYEQYF. The CDR3 DNA is TGTGCCAGCAGCCAAGATCGCCGCGGGTCCTACGAGCAGTACTTC. This chain uses TRBV4-2 with TRBJ2-7; a weak D match, TRBD2 (5 bases). The CDR3 loop spans 15 amino acids. Germline-derived CDR1 and CDR2 are LGHNA and YNFKEQ. V was clipped by 0 bases and J by 1 base, with 10 bases between them.

The sample holds one count of this clone. The gene calls are TRBV27 and TRBJ1-5; 7 nucleotides line up with TRBD1. CDR1 MNHEY and CDR2 SMNVEV come from the germline V gene (reference sequence). The CDR3 is 14 amino acids. J was trimmed by 3 bases and V by 5 bases; bases with no gene match: 4. CDR3 nucleotide sequence: TGTGCCAGCAGTCAACAGGGGTTCAATCAGCCCCAGCATTTT. Translation: CASSQQGFNQPQHF.

The chain carries TRBV15 and TRBJ2-7; 7 positions agree with TRBD1. V was clipped by 3 bases and J by 5 bases; unmatched bases: 4. CDR1 LNHNV and CDR2 YYDKDF come from the germline V gene (reference sequence). The CDR3 covers 13 residues. CDR3 nucleotides: TGTGCCACCAGCAGGTCCGACAGGGACGAGCAGTACTTC. This encodes CATSRSDRDEQYF.

The V and J genes are TRBV12-5 and TRBJ2-6, with D tentatively TRBD1 (6 bases). From germline, CDR1 is LGHNT and CDR2 FRNRAP. V gave up 4 bases and J gave up 1 base, with 26 bases separating them. The CDR3 is 21 amino acids. Here the CDR3 reads CASGYGVGDMRGMSGANVLTF. CDR3 in DNA: TGTGCTAGTGGTTACGGGGTAGGGGACATGAGGGGGATGTCTGGGGCCAACGTCCTGACTTTC.

The CDR3 sequence: CASSEGQGVQPQHF. CDR3 coding DNA: TGTGCCAGCAGCGAAGGACAGGGAGTACAGCCCCAGCATTTT. This chain links TRBV25-1 with TRBJ1-5; 8 nucleotides align to TRBD1. Trimming removed 6 bases from V and 7 bases from J; junction bases left unmatched: 8. Germline values: CDR1 MGHDK, CDR2 SYGVNS. There are 14 residues in the CDR3. The complete variable domain, with remaining parts taken from reference TRBV25-1 and TRBJ1-5, reads EADIYQTPRYLVIGTGKKITLECSQTMGHDKMYWYQQDPGMELHLIHYSYGVNSTEKGDLSSESTVSRIRTEHFPLTLESARPSHTSQYLCASSEGQGVQPQHFGDGTRLSIL.

The rearrangement uses TRBV11-2 and TRBJ2-5; the D gene is possibly TRBD2 (7 bases). The J call may be wrong; the DNA end is better matched by TRBJ2-7. CDR3 size: 17 residues. Per the germline V gene, CDR1 is SGHAT and CDR2 is FQNNGV. CDR3 region: CASSLGTGGTLSYEQYF. Written as DNA, the CDR3 is TGTGCCAGCAGCTTAGGAACGGGGGGCACCCTCTCCTACGAGCAGTACTTC.

The chain carries TRBV19 and TRBJ2-3; 12 bases are a match to TRBD2. The CDR3 is 19 residues long. Looked up from germline, CDR1 is LNHDA and CDR2 is SQIVND (reference sequence). The V segment lost 0 bases and the J segment 1 base; nucleotides outside the gene matches: 8. The CDR3 coding sequence is TGTGCCAGTAGTATAGATTCGACTAGCGGGAGATTTGGCACAGATACGCAGTATTTT. It yields the protein CASSIDSTSGRFGTDTQYF.

V usage is TRBV7-9 and J usage is TRBJ2-7, with D uncertain. CDR1 is SEHNR and CDR2 is FQNEAQ in the germline V gene (reference sequence). The CDR3 has 15 residues. Deletions cut 1 base from V and 2 bases from J, with 12 bases between. Here the CDR3 DNA reads TGTGCCAGCAGCTTAGGCGGAATGGGGACCTACGAGCAGTACTTC. This encodes CASSLGGMGTYEQYF.

CDR3 DNA: TGTGCCTGGTCCGGGACAGGGGAATACGAGCAGTACTTC. This translates into CAWSGTGEYEQYF. The J gene is TRBJ2-7, the V gene TRBV30; 10 nucleotides match TRBD1. Trimming removed 5 bases from V and 4 bases from J; junction bases left unmatched: 5. Germline assignment: CDR1 GTSNPN and CDR2 SVGIG (reference sequence). The CDR3 runs to 13 residues. The full variable domain, its missing parts supplied by reference TRBV30 and TRBJ2-7, is SQTIHQWPATLVQPVGSPLSLECTVEGTSNPNLYWYRQAAGRGLQLLFYSVGIGQISSEVPQNLSASRPQDRQFILSSKKLLLSDSGFYLCAWSGTGEYEQYFGPGTRLTVT.

The chain joins TRBV10-1 to TRBJ1-1; no clear D. The CDR3 covers 15 residues. Germline CDR1 reads WNHNN; CDR2 reads SYGVQD (reference sequence). The V end lost 0 bases, the J end lost 5 bases, and 13 bases lay between the germline ends. CDR3 DNA: TGCGCCAGCAGTGAGTCGGCCAGCCAATGGACTGAAGCTTTCTTT. It is translated as CASSESASQWTEAFF.

The V call is TRBV11-2, the J call TRBJ2-1; D call uncertain. Trimming took 4 bases from V and 9 from J, leaving 13 bases between them. CDR1 is SGHAT and CDR2 is FQNNGV in the germline V gene. The CDR3 has 13 amino acids. In DNA, the CDR3 is TGTGCCAGCAGCTACGACGAGTGGGTTGAGCAGTTCTTC. Translated: CASSYDEWVEQFF.

The J gene is TRBJ1-2, the V gene TRBV19; D is uncertain. Germline V gene sequence: CDR1 LNHDA, CDR2 SQIVND (reference sequence). The CDR3 has 13 amino acids. The V end was cut by 7 bases, the J end by 3 bases, with 12 bases between. The DNA for the CDR3 is TGTGCCAGTAAAATAGGGCCAGACTATGGCTACACCTTC. It yields the protein CASKIGPDYGYTF.

The chain joins TRBV5-6 to TRBJ2-5; 11 bases agree with TRBD2. Germline lookup yields CDR1 SGHDT and CDR2 YYEEEE. With 0 bases clipped from V and 0 bases from J, the junction kept 4 bases outside the gene matches. The CDR3 consists of 17 residues. This chain's CDR3 is CASSLGLAGLYQETQYF. DNA of the CDR3: TGTGCCAGCAGCTTGGGACTAGCGGGATTGTACCAAGAGACCCAGTACTTC.

This clone has just one count. The J gene is TRBJ2-7, the V gene TRBV12-5; D not resolved. Per germline, CDR1 LGHNT and CDR2 FRNRAP. This CDR3 is 15 amino acids long. V was cut by 1 base and J by 0 bases, with 10 bases left in between. This CDR3 reads CASGLGQVSSYEQYF. The CDR3 DNA follows: TGTGCTAGTGGTTTGGGGCAGGTTTCCTCCTACGAGCAGTACTTC.

The chain carries TRBV5-6 and TRBJ2-2; unclear D gene. V lost 1 base and J 0 bases, leaving 10 bases between the germline ends. The CDR3 spans 16 residues. The germline gives CDR1 SGHDT, CDR2 YYEEEE. CDR3 in amino acids: CASSLWRRTNTGELFF. Here the CDR3 DNA reads TGTGCCAGCAGCTTGTGGAGAAGGACGAACACCGGGGAGCTGTTTTTT.